Sequencing of this TCR beta chain was carried out in a study of monozygotic twins with inflammatory bowel disease. General study points: The data offered no way to tell different T cell subtypes apart.

In preparing each TCR library, 3,000 to 4,000 ng of total RNA was used. The authors made each sample's cDNA in eight separate reactions. UMIs with a 6-nucleotide sample barcode were added by template switching. TCRdb reprocessed the 5' RACE reads, with one entry per CDR3 protein and no DNA. Across about 210,000 distinct CDR3 sequences, the top ten clones capture roughly 7.5% of the sample. Of note for this clonotype: The target antigen is unknown.

The CDR3 runs to 13 residues. The receptor was derived from a human donor with ulcerative colitis or Crohn's disease, or a healthy co-twin of an affected twin (not recorded which). Input material: blood. The chain employs TRBV12-3 or TRBV12-4 and TRBJ2-5; TCRdb calls TRBD1, which cannot be checked without DNA. CDR3 sequence: CASSRGTGETQYF.